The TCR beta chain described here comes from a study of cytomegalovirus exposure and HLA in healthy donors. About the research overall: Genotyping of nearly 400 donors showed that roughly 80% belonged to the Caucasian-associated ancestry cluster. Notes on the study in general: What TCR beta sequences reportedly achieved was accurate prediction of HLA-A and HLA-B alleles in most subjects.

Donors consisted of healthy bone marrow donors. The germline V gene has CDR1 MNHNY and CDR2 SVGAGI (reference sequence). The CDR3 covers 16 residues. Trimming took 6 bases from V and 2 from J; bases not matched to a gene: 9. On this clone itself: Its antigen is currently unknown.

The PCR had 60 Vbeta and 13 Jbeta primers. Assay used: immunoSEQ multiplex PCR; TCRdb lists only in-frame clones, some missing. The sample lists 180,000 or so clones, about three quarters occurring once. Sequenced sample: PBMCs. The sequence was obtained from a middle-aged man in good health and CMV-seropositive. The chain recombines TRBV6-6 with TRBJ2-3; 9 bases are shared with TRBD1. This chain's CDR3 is CASRTPGQGLTDTQYF. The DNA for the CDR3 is TGTGCCAGCAGAACCCCGGGACAGGGACTCACAGATACGCAGTATTTT.